This T cell receptor (beta chain) originates from a study of early T cells in non-severe SARS-CoV-2 infection. Turning to the study itself: Chains stayed unpaired after sequencing of bulk RNA from unsorted whole blood. Study findings and constraints: Lookups in VDJdb leaned toward anti-spike CD8 responses and missed private and CD4 specificities.

Unique molecular identifiers were attached to individual cDNA molecules. TCRdb independently ran MiXCR on the 5' RACE reads; one entry per CDR3 protein. The sample lists more than 80,000 distinct CDR3 sequences, 9.5% to 11% occurring once. This clonotype was detected many times. The antigen is unknown. Per germline, CDR1 MNHNS and CDR2 SASEGT. This CDR3 is built from 15 residues. V was shortened by 1 base and J by 2 bases, with 10 bases between the two germline ends. The sample consisted of whole blood. This chain uses TRBV6-1 with TRBJ2-3, with D perhaps assigned TRBD1 or TRBD2 (6 bases each). This receptor was identified in an adult who was a healthcare worker with PCR-confirmed SARS-CoV-2 infection or an uninfected control (not recorded which). This CDR3 is CASSEVGGSTDTQYF. As DNA, the CDR3 is TGTGCCAGCAGTGAAGTAGGGGGGTCCACAGATACGCAGTATTTT.